The present entry profiles one T cell receptor (beta chain) with its context. Its antigen is currently unknown. The sample belongs to a study of T cell responses to AZD1222 COVID-19 vaccine. Points from the study as a whole: White British people made up most donors, females outnumbered males, and clonal diversity was possibly underestimated. Reports say nearly half of spike-specific TCRs go after unmutated variant regions. Increases in Spike-specific TCR breadth and depth were seen after two AZD1222 doses.

Produced via immunoSEQ multiplex PCR; TCRdb's table is partial and in-frame only. This table holds 150,000 to 200,000 clones, 80% to 90% found once. Trimming pared 8 bases from V and 5 bases from J, leaving 18 bases between. CDR3 length equals 14 residues. Germline lookup yields CDR1 MNHNY and CDR2 SVGAGI (reference sequence). This sequence was found in an adult who received the MenACWY meningococcal vaccine as a control. This chain links TRBV6-6 with TRBJ1-1, with D possibly being TRBD1 (6 bases). The source material was peripheral blood, sampled 28 days after the second dose of the MenACWY control vaccine. The CDR3 reads CASHAGVGETEAFF. CDR3 DNA: TGTGCCAGCCACGCAGGGGTAGGAGAAACTGAAGCTTTCTTT.